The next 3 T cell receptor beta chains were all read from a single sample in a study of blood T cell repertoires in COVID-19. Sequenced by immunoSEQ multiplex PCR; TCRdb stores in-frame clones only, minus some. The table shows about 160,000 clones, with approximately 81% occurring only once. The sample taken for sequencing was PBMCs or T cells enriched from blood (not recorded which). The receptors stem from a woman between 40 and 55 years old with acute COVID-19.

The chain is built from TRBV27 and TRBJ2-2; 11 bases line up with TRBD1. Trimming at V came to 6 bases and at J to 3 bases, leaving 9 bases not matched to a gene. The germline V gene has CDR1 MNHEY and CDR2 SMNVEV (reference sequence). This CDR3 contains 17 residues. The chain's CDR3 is CASRKFRDRGYTGELFF. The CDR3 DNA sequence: TGTGCCAGCAGAAAATTCCGGGACAGGGGGTACACCGGGGAGCTGTTTTTT.

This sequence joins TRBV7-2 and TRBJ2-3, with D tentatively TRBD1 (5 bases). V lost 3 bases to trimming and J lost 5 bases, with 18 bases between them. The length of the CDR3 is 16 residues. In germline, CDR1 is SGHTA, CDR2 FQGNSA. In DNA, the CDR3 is TGTGCCAGCAGCTTCCTGCCAGGGCGGCTGGGAGATACGCAGTATTTT. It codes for CASSFLPGRLGDTQYF. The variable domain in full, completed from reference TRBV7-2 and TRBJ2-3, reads GAGVSQSPSNKVTEKGKDVELRCDPISGHTALYWYRQSLGQGLEFLIYFQGNSAPDKSGLPSDRFSAERTGGSVSTLTIQRTQQEDSAVYLCASSFLPGRLGDTQYFGPGTRLTVL.

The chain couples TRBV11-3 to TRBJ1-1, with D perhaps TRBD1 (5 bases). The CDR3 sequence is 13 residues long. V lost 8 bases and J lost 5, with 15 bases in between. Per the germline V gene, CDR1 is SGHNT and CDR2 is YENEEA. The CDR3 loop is CASRGPAGTEAFF. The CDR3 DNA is TGTGCCAGCCGGGGACCGGCGGGGACTGAAGCTTTCTTT.